This T cell receptor beta chain emerged from a study of T cell responses to AZD1222 COVID-19 vaccine. CDR1 and CDR2 from the germline V gene are SGHRS and YFSETQ. This CDR3 has 14 amino acids. V was clipped by 2 bases and J by 5 bases; unmatched bases: 4. Assay: immunoSEQ multiplex PCR; the TCRdb copy retains only in-frame clones and omits some. The data show over 110,000 clones, roughly 91% seen once. The sequence was collected from an adult in good health. The sample in question was peripheral blood, obtained on day 0 of AZD1222 vaccination. The V gene is TRBV5-1, the J gene TRBJ2-3; 8 bases align to TRBD1. The CDR3 DNA sequence: TGCGCCAGCAGCTTAGGACAGGGTAGAGATACGCAGTATTTT. Residues: CASSLGQGRDTQYF.